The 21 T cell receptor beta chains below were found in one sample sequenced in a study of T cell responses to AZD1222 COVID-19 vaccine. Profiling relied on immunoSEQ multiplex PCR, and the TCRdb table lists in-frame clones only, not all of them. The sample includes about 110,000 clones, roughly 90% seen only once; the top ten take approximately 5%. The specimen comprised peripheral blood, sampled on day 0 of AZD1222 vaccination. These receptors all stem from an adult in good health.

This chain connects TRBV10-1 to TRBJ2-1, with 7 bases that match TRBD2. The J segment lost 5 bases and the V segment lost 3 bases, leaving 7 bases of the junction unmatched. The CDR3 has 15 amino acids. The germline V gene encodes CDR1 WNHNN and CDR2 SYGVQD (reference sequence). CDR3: CASSESGEINNEQFF. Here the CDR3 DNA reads TGCGCCAGCAGTGAAAGCGGGGAAATAAACAATGAGCAGTTCTTC.

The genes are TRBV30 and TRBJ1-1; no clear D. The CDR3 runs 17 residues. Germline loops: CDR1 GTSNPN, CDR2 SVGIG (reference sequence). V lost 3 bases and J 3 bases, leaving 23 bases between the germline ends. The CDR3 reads CAWSVGTLALRDTEAFF. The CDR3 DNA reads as TGTGCCTGGAGCGTAGGCACACTGGCTCTGCGGGACACTGAAGCTTTCTTT. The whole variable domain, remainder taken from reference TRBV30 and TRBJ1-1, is SQTIHQWPATLVQPVGSPLSLECTVEGTSNPNLYWYRQAAGRGLQLLFYSVGIGQISSEVPQNLSASRPQDRQFILSSKKLLLSDSGFYLCAWSVGTLALRDTEAFFGQGTRLTVV.

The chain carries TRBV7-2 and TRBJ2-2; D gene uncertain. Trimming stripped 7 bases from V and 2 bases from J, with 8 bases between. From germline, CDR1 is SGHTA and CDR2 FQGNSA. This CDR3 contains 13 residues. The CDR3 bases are TGTGCCAGCACCCCCCCTAACACCGGGGAGCTGTTTTTT. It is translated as CASTPPNTGELFF.

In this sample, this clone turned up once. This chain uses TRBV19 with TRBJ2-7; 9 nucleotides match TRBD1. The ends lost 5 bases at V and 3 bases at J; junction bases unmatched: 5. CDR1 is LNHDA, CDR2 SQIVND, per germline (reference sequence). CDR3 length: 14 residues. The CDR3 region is CASSDLGQGYEQYF. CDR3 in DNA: TGTGCCAGTAGTGATTTGGGACAGGGCTACGAGCAGTACTTC.

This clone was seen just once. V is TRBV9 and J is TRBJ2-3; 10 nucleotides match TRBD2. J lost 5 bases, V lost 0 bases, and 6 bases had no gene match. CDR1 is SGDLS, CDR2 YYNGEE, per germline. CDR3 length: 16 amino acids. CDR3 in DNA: TGTGCCAGCAGCGTAGTTGGAGCGGGAGGGATAGATACGCAGTATTTT. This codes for CASSVVGAGGIDTQYF.

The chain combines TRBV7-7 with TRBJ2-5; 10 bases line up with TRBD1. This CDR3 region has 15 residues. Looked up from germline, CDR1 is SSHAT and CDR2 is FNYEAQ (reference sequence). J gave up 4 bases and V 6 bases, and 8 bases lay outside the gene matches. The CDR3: CASRFGQGVGETQYF. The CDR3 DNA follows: TGTGCCAGCAGGTTTGGACAGGGGGTAGGAGAGACCCAGTACTTC.

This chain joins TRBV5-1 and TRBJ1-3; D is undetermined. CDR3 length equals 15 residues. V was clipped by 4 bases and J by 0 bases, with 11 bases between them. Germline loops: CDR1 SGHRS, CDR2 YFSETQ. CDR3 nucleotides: TGCGCCAGCAGCCCGACCTTGAACTCTGGAAACACCATATATTTT. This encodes CASSPTLNSGNTIYF.

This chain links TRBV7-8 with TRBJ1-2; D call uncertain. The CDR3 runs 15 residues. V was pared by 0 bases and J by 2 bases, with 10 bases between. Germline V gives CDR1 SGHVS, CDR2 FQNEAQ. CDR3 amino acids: CASSLATTENYGYTF. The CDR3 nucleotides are TGTGCCAGCAGCTTAGCTACAACCGAAAACTATGGCTACACCTTC.

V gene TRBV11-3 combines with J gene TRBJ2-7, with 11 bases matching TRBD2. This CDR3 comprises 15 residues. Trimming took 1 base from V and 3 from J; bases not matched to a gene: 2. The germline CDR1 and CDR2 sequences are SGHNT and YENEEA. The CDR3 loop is CASSLASGRIYEQYF. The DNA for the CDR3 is TGTGCCAGCAGCTTAGCTAGCGGGAGGATCTACGAGCAGTACTTC.

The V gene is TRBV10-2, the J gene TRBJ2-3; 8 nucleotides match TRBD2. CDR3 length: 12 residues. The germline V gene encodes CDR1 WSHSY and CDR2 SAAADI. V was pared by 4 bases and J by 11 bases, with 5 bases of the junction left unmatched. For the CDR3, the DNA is TGCGCCAGCAGTGTGAATCGGGAGGGGCAGTATTTT. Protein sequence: CASSVNREGQYF.

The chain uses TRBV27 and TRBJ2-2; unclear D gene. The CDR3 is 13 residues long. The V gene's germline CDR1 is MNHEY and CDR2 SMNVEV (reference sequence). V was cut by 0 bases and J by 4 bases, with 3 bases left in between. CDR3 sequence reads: CASSLSSTGELFF. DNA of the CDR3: TGTGCCAGCAGTTTATCCAGCACCGGGGAGCTGTTTTTT.

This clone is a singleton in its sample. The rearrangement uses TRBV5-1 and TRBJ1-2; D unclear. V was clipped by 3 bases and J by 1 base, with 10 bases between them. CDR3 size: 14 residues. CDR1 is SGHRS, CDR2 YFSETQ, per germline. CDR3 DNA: TGCGCCAGCAGCTACGAGACGAATAACTATGGCTACACCTTC. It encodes CASSYETNNYGYTF.

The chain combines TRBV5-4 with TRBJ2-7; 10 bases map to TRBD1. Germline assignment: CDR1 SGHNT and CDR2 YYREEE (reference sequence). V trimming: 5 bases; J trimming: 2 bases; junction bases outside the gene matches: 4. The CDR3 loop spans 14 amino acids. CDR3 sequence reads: CASRTGTGAYEQYF. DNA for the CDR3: TGTGCCAGCAGAACCGGGACAGGGGCCTACGAGCAGTACTTC. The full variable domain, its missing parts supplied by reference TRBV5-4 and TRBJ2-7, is ETGVTQSPTHLIKTRGQQVTLRCSSQSGHNTVSWYQQALGQGPQFIFQYYREEENGRGNFPPRFSGLQFPNYSSELNVNALELDDSALYLCASRTGTGAYEQYFGPGTRLTVT.

The CDR3 sequence: CASSQIENTGELFF. The CDR3 DNA is TGTGCCAGCAGCCAAATAGAGAACACCGGGGAGCTGTTTTTT. The rearrangement uses TRBV7-6 and TRBJ2-2; the D is unclear. CDR3 length equals 14 residues. Per the germline V gene, CDR1 is SGHVS and CDR2 is FNYEAQ. The V and J ends lost 5 bases and 1 base respectively, with 8 bases between them.

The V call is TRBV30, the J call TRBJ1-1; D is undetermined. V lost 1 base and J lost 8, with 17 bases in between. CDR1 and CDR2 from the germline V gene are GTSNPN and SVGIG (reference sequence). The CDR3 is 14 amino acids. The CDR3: CAWSAVYNGPEAFF. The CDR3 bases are TGTGCCTGGAGTGCGGTCTATAACGGGCCCGAAGCTTTCTTT.

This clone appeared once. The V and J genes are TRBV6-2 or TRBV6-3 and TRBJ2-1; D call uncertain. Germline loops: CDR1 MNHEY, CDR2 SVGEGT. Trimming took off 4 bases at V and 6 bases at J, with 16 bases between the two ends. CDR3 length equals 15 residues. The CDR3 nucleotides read TGTGCCAGCAGTTCCGCTACTGGGTATAGCAATGAGCAGTTCTTC. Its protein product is CASSSATGYSNEQFF.

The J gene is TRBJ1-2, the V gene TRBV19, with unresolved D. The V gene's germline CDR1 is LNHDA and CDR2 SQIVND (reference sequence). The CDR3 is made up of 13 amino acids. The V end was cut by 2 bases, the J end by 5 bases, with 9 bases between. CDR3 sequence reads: CASSISAGYGYTF. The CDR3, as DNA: TGTGCCAGTAGTATATCGGCGGGGTATGGCTACACCTTC.

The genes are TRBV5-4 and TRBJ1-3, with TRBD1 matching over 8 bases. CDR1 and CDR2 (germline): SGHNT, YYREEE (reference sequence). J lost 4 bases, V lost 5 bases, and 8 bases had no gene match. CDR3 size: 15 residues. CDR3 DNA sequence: TGTGCCAGCAGTCGTGACAGGGGTGCGGGAAACACCATATATTTT. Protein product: CASSRDRGAGNTIYF.

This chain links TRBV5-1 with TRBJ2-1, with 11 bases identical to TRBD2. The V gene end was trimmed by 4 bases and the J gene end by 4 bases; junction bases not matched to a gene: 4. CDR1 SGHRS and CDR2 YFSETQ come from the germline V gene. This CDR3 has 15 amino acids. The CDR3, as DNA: TGCGCCAGCAGCCAGACTAGCGGGACTTACAATGAGCAGTTCTTC. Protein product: CASSQTSGTYNEQFF.

The DNA for the CDR3 is TGTGCCAGCAGTTATACCGGGACAGTCAATTCACCCCTCCACTTT. This sequence encodes CASSYTGTVNSPLHF. The gene calls are TRBV5-6 and TRBJ1-6; TRBD1 agrees at 7 bases. Germline V lookup: CDR1 SGHDT, CDR2 YYEEEE. The V gene end was trimmed by 5 bases and the J gene end by 7 bases; junction bases not matched to a gene: 9. The length of the CDR3 is 15 residues.

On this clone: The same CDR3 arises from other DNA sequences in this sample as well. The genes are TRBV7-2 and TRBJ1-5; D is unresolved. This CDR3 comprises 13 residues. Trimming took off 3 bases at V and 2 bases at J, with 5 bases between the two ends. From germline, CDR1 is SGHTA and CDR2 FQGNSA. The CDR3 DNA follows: TGTGCCAGCAGCTTCGGAGGCAATCAGCCCCAGCATTTT. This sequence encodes CASSFGGNQPQHF.